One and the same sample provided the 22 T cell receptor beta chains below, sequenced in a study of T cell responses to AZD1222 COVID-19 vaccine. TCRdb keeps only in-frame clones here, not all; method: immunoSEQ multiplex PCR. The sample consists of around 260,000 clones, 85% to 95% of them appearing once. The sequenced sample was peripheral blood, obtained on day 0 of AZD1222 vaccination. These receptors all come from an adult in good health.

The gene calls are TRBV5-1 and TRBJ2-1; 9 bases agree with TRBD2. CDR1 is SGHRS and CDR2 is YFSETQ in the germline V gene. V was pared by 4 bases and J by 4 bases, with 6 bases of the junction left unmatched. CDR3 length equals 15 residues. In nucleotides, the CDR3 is TGCGCCAGCAGCCCGGGTAGCGGGGGTTACAATGAGCAGTTCTTC. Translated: CASSPGSGGYNEQFF.

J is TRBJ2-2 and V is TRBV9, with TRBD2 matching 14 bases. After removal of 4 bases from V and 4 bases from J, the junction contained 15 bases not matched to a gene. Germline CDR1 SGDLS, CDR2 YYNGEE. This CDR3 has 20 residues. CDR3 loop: CASSPPPGLAGERGTGELFF. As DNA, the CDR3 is TGTGCCAGCAGCCCCCCCCCGGGACTAGCGGGAGAAAGGGGCACCGGGGAGCTGTTTTTT.

The CDR3 nucleotides read TGCGCCAGCAGTGGGGTAGGACATCCAAACACAGATACGCAGTATTTT. Encoded protein: CASSGVGHPNTDTQYF. The rearrangement joins TRBV10-1 to TRBJ2-3, with D perhaps matching TRBD1 (5 bases). This CDR3 contains 16 residues. Trimming took 4 bases from V and 2 from J, leaving 16 bases between them. Germline V gene sequence: CDR1 WNHNN, CDR2 SYGVQD (reference sequence).

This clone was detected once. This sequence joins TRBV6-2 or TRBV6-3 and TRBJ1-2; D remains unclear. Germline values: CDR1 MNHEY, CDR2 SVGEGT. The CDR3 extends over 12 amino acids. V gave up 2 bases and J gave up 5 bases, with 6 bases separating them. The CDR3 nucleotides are TGTGCCAGCAGTTACACCGGATATGGCTACACCTTC. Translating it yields CASSYTGYGYTF.

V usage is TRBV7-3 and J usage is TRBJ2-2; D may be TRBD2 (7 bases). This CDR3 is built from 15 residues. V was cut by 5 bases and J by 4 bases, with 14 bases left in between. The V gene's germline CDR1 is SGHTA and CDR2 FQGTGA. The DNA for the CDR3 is TGTGCCAGCAGCCCACCGGGGGGCCTCACCGGGGAGCTGTTTTTT. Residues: CASSPPGGLTGELFF.

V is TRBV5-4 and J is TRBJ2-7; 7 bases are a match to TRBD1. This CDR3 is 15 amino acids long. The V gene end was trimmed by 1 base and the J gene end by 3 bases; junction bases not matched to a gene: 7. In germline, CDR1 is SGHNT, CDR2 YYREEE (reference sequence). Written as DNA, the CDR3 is TGTGCCAGCAGCTTGCCAGGACAGGCAGACTACGAGCAGTACTTC. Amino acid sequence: CASSLPGQADYEQYF.

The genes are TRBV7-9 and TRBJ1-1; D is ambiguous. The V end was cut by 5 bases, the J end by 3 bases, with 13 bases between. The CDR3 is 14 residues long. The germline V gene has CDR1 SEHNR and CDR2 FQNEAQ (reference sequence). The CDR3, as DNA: TGTGCCAGCAGCACCCATGGGTTGGACACTGAAGCTTTCTTT. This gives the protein CASSTHGLDTEAFF.

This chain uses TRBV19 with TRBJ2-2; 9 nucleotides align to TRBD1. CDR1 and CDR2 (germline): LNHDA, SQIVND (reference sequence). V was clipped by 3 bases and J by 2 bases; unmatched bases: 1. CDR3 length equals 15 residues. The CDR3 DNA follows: TGTGCCAGTAGTATGGGACAGGGAAACACCGGGGAGCTGTTTTTT. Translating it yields CASSMGQGNTGELFF. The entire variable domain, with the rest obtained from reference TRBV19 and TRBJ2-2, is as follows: DGGITQSPKYLFRKEGQNVTLSCEQNLNHDAMYWYRQDPGQGLRLIYYSQIVNDFQKGDIAEGYSVSREKKESFPLTVTSAQKNPTAFYLCASSMGQGNTGELFFGEGSRLTVL.

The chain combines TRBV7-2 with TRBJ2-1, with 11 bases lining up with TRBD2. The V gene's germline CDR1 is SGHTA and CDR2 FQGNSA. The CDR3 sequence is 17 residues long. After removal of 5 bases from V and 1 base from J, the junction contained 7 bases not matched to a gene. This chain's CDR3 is CASSALAGVRSYNEQFF. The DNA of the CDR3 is TGTGCCAGCAGCGCACTAGCGGGGGTCAGATCCTACAATGAGCAGTTCTTC.

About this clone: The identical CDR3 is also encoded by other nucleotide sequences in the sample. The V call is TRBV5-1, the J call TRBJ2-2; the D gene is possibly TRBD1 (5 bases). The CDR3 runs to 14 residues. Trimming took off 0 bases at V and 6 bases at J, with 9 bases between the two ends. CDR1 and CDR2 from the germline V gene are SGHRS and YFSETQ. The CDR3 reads CASSLAPGPGELFF. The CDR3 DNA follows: TGCGCCAGCAGCTTGGCCCCAGGGCCCGGGGAGCTGTTTTTT. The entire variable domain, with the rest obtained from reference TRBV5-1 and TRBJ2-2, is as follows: KAGVTQTPRYLIKTRGQQVTLSCSPISGHRSVSWYQQTPGQGLQFLFEYFSETQRNKGNFPGRFSGRQFSNSRSEMNVSTLELGDSALYLCASSLAPGPGELFFGEGSRLTVL.

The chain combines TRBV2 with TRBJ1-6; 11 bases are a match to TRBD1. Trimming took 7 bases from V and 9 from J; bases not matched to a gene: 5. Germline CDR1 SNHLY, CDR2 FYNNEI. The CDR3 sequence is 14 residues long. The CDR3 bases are TGTGCCAGCACCGAGGACAGGGGGCGTTCACCCCTCCACTTT. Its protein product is CASTEDRGRSPLHF.

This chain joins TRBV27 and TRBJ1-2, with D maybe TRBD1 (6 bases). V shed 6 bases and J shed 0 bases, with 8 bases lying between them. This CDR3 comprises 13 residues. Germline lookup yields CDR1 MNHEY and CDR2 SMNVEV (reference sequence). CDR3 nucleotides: TGTGCCAGCAGACGGACAGCTAACTATGGCTACACCTTC. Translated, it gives CASRRTANYGYTF.

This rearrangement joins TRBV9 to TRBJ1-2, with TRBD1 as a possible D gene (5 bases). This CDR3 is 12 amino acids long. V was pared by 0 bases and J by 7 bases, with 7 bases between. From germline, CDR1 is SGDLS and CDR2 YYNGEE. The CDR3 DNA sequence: TGTGCCAGCAGCGTAGATAGGGGTGGCTACACCTTC. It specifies CASSVDRGGYTF.

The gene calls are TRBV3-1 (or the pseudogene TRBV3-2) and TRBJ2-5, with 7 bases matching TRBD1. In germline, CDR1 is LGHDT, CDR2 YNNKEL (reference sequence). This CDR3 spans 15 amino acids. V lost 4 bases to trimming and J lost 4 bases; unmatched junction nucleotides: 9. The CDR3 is CASSPPRGWVETQYF. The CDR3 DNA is TGTGCCAGCAGCCCCCCCAGGGGGTGGGTAGAGACCCAGTACTTC.

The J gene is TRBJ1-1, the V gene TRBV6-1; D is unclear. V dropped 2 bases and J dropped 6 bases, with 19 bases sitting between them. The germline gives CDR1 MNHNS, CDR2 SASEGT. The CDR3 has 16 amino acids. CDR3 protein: CASSEKYIGAKSEAFF. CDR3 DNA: TGTGCCAGCAGTGAAAAGTACATCGGCGCAAAGTCTGAAGCTTTCTTT.

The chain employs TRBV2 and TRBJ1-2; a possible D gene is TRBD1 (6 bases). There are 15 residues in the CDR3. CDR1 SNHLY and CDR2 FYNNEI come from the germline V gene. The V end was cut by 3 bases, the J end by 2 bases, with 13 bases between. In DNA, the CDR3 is TGTGCCAGCAGTGACGGTATGGGGGCCAACTATGGCTACACCTTC. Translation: CASSDGMGANYGYTF. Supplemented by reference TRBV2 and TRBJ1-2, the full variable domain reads EPEVTQTPSHQVTQMGQEVILRCVPISNHLYFYWYRQILGQKVEFLVSFYNNEISEKSEIFDDQFSVERPDGSNFTLKIRSTKLEDSAMYFCASSDGMGANYGYTFGSGTRLTVV.

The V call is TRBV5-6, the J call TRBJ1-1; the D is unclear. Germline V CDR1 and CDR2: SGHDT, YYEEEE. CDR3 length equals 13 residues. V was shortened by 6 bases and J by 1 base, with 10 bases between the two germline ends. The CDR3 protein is CASNWQSNTEAFF. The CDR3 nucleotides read TGTGCCAGCAATTGGCAGTCGAACACTGAAGCTTTCTTT.

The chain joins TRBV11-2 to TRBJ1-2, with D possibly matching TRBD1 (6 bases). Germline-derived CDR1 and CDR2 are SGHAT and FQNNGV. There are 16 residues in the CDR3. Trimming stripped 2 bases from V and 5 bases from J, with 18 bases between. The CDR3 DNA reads TGTGCCAGCAGCTTAAGGGGCCGGGGGGCGCGGTATGGCTACACCTTC. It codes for CASSLRGRGARYGYTF. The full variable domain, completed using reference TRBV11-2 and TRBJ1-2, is EAGVAQSPRYKIIEKRQSVAFWCNPISGHATLYWYQQILGQGPKLLIQFQNNGVVDDSQLPKDRFSAERLKGVDSTLKIQPAKLEDSAVYLCASSLRGRGARYGYTFGSGTRLTVV.

CDR3 in DNA: TGTGCCAGCAGTTACGGGGCCGCCTACGAGCAGTACTTC. This encodes CASSYGAAYEQYF. V is TRBV6-5 and J is TRBJ2-7, with a weak D call TRBD1 (5 bases). Trimming took off 2 bases at V and 2 bases at J, with 7 bases between the two ends. This CDR3 has 13 amino acids. In germline, CDR1 is MNHEY, CDR2 SVGAGI.

Here the CDR3 DNA reads TGTGCCAGCAGCTTAGGCAGGACTAGGTCCTACGAGCAGTACTTC. Amino acid sequence: CASSLGRTRSYEQYF. The chain couples TRBV11-2 to TRBJ2-7; 7 nucleotides line up with TRBD2. V shed 1 base and J 1 base; nucleotides not matched to a gene: 4. The CDR3 is 15 amino acids. Looked up from germline, CDR1 is SGHAT and CDR2 is FQNNGV.

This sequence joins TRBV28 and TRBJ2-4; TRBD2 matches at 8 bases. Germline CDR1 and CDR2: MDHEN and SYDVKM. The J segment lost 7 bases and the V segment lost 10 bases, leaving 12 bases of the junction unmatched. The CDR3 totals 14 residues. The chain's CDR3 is CATQAPGRENIQYF. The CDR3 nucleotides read TGTGCCACCCAGGCCCCCGGGAGGGAGAACATTCAGTACTTC.

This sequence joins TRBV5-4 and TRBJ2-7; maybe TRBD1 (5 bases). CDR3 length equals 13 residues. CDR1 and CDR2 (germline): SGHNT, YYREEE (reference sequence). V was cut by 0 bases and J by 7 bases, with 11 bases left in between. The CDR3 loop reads CASSLADSIEQYF. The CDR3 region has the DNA TGTGCCAGCAGCTTGGCCGACAGTATAGAGCAGTACTTC.